The 3 T cell receptor beta chains given below trace back to one sample, sequenced in a study of T cell responses to AZD1222 COVID-19 vaccine. TCRdb's copy holds only in-frame clones and misses some; the assay was immunoSEQ multiplex PCR. The sample carries about 180,000 clones, around nine tenths recorded once. Sequenced here: peripheral blood, sampled on day 0 of AZD1222 vaccination. These receptors were taken from an adult in good health.

The chain uses TRBV18 and TRBJ2-5; D tentatively fits TRBD1 or TRBD2 (5 bases each). CDR3 length: 13 amino acids. The ends were cut back, 5 bases at V and 5 bases at J, with 12 bases in the middle. Germline V gene sequence: CDR1 KGHSH, CDR2 LQKENI. CDR3 DNA: TGTGCCAGCTCAACCGGGACGGGGGAGACCCAGTACTTC. Its protein is CASSTGTGETQYF.

The rearrangement links TRBV19 to TRBJ1-1; D uncertain. Trimming removed 1 base from V and 6 bases from J, with 9 bases in between. CDR1 is LNHDA, CDR2 SQIVND, per germline (reference sequence). This CDR3 contains 13 residues. CDR3 in amino acids: CASSIAQAAEAFF. The CDR3, as DNA: TGTGCCAGTAGTATAGCCCAGGCAGCTGAAGCTTTCTTT.

The V gene is TRBV6-5, the J gene TRBJ1-5, with D perhaps matching TRBD1 (5 bases). V dropped 0 bases and J dropped 0 bases, with 6 bases sitting between them. The CDR3 is 15 residues long. CDR1 and CDR2 from the germline V gene are MNHEY and SVGAGI. The CDR3 protein is CASSYSTDSNQPQHF. DNA for the CDR3: TGTGCCAGCAGTTACTCGACAGATAGCAATCAGCCCCAGCATTTT.